Below, 31 T cell receptor beta chains from the same sample are listed, as sequenced in a study of OX40 agonist ivuxolimab in advanced cancers. Library preparation used the immunoSEQ multiplex PCR assay. TCRdb stores this immuneACCESS table with in-frame sequences only. Part of the clones is absent; in the studies checked, under half of the shortfall reflects unresolved V genes, and no reason is known for the rest. The sample table shows more than 60,000 clones, and 85% are seen once. The ten largest clones take up about 4.2% of the sample. The sample consisted of CD4+ or CD8+ T cells sorted from blood, taken in a trial of the OX40 agonist ivuxolimab. The receptors come from an adult with an advanced solid tumor such as melanoma, head and neck, liver or kidney cancer.

The V call is TRBV7-8, the J call TRBJ1-5; tentatively, D is TRBD1 (6 bases). The CDR3 has 16 residues. Trimming pared 1 base from V and 4 bases from J, leaving 14 bases between. Germline CDR1 reads SGHVS; CDR2 reads FQNEAQ. CDR3 loop: CASSLGDTGINQPQHF. CDR3 DNA sequence: TGTGCCAGCAGCTTAGGAGACACAGGGATTAATCAGCCCCAGCATTTT. Drawing the rest from reference TRBV7-8 and TRBJ1-5, the complete variable domain is GAGVSQSPRYKVAKRGQDVALRCDPISGHVSLFWYQQALGQGPEFLTYFQNEAQLDKSGLPSDRFFAERPEGSVSTLKIQRTQQEDSAVYLCASSLGDTGINQPQHFGDGTRLSIL.

By share, this clone counts as medium-sized. The rearrangement joins TRBV27 to TRBJ1-6; D unclear. Germline V gene lookup returns CDR1 MNHEY and CDR2 SMNVEV (reference sequence). Trimming shortened V by 5 bases and J by 10 bases, and 9 bases separated the two germline ends. The CDR3 extends over 12 amino acids. The CDR3 bases are TGTGCCAGCAGTGTGGCTGGCTCACCCCTCCACTTT. Its protein product is CASSVAGSPLHF.

This sequence joins TRBV19 and TRBJ1-5; the D gene is possibly TRBD1 (6 bases). The CDR3 loop spans 14 amino acids. V gave up 7 bases and J gave up 0 bases, with 10 bases separating them. Germline V gene lookup returns CDR1 LNHDA and CDR2 SQIVND (reference sequence). CDR3 DNA sequence: TGTGCCAGTAATCGGGACACTAGCAATCAGCCCCAGCATTTT. Protein: CASNRDTSNQPQHF.

V usage is TRBV28 and J usage is TRBJ2-2; 9 bases are a match to TRBD2. Trimming cost V 8 bases and J 4 bases; bases outside gene matches: 5. CDR1 is MDHEN and CDR2 is SYDVKM in the germline V gene. This CDR3 region has 14 residues. The CDR3 loop reads CASRRGGLTGELFF. Written as DNA, the CDR3 is TGTGCCAGCCGGCGGGGGGGCCTCACCGGGGAGCTGTTTTTT. The full variable domain, with the rest looked up from reference TRBV28 and TRBJ2-2, is DVKVTQSSRYLVKRTGEKVFLECVQDMDHENMFWYRQDPGLGLRLIYFSYDVKMKEKGDIPEGYSVSREKKERFSLILESASTNQTSMYLCASRRGGLTGELFFGEGSRLTVL.

The chain employs TRBV27 and TRBJ2-1; tentatively, D is TRBD1 (6 bases). CDR1 MNHEY and CDR2 SMNVEV come from the germline V gene (reference sequence). The CDR3 runs to 10 residues. The V end lost 8 bases, the J end lost 12 bases, and 11 bases lay between the germline ends. The CDR3 region has the DNA TGTGCCAGCGGACAGTATGGGCAGTTCTTC. It encodes CASGQYGQFF.

This clone was picked up a small number of times. The chain combines TRBV7-2 with TRBJ1-4, with unresolved D. Germline CDR1 SGHTA, CDR2 FQGNSA. Trimming took off 1 base at V and 5 bases at J, with 11 bases between the two ends. There are 15 residues in the CDR3. This chain's CDR3 is CASSLGAGGNEKLFF. For the CDR3, the DNA is TGTGCCAGCAGCTTAGGGGCAGGTGGGAATGAAAAACTGTTTTTT.

The chain uses TRBV27 and TRBJ2-7; the match to TRBD1 covers 8 bases. The junction had 13 bases not matched to a gene; V was cut back by 6 bases and J by 6 bases. Germline loops: CDR1 MNHEY, CDR2 SMNVEV (reference sequence). CDR3 size: 15 residues. CDR3 coding DNA: TGTGCCAGCAGATCGGACAGGGAGAAGTGGGGCGAGCAGTACTTC. This gives the protein CASRSDREKWGEQYF.

V is TRBV7-6 and J is TRBJ2-7; 7 bases match TRBD1. Losses at the gene ends were 5 bases for V and 0 bases for J; bases not matched to a gene: 10. CDR1 is SGHVS and CDR2 is FNYEAQ in the germline V gene. The CDR3 sequence is 16 residues long. CDR3 in amino acids: CASSLAGTVNSYEQYF. The CDR3 DNA is TGTGCCAGCAGCCTGGCCGGGACAGTGAACTCCTACGAGCAGTACTTC.

V is TRBV9 and J is TRBJ1-2; unclear D gene. The CDR3 is made up of 16 amino acids. V was trimmed by 4 bases and J by 4 bases, leaving 20 bases between them. Per germline, CDR1 SGDLS and CDR2 YYNGEE. The CDR3 sequence: CASSPADGRTFYGYTF. The CDR3, as DNA: TGTGCCAGCAGCCCCGCCGATGGACGGACCTTCTATGGCTACACCTTC.

The V and J genes are TRBV7-3 and TRBJ2-2; a weak D match, TRBD2 (6 bases). CDR3 length equals 16 residues. Germline assignment: CDR1 SGHTA and CDR2 FQGTGA. Trimming shortened V by 5 bases and J by 4 bases, and 17 bases separated the two germline ends. The CDR3 region has the DNA TGTGCCAGCAGCCCTACTAGCACCGGGCGCACCGGGGAGCTGTTTTTT. Protein product: CASSPTSTGRTGELFF.

The CDR3 region is CASSLRGTNTGELFF. The CDR3 region has the DNA TGTGCCAGCAGTCTCAGGGGCACCAACACCGGGGAGCTGTTTTTT. The rearrangement joins TRBV27 to TRBJ2-2; tentative D call: TRBD1 (6 bases). Germline CDR1 is MNHEY and CDR2 is SMNVEV (reference sequence). This CDR3 contains 15 residues. V dropped 5 bases and J dropped 2 bases, with 12 bases sitting between them.

J is TRBJ1-4 and V is TRBV5-4, with a possible D match to TRBD1 (6 bases). CDR3 size: 14 residues. V was cut by 4 bases and J by 8 bases, with 15 bases left in between. The V gene's germline CDR1 is SGHNT and CDR2 YYREEE (reference sequence). The CDR3 region is CASSLTLGAEKLFF. Here the CDR3 DNA reads TGTGCCAGCAGCCTCACCCTGGGGGCGGAAAAACTGTTTTTT.

The V call is TRBV10-3, the J call TRBJ1-1; D might be TRBD1 (5 bases). From germline, CDR1 is ENHRY and CDR2 SYGVKD. The CDR3 extends over 17 amino acids. The ends were cut back, 0 bases at V and 5 bases at J, with 19 bases in the middle. CDR3 sequence: CAISESSGGRGTTEAFF. The CDR3 DNA is TGTGCCATCAGTGAGTCGAGCGGGGGAAGGGGAACAACTGAAGCTTTCTTT.

The V gene is TRBV7-2, the J gene TRBJ2-5, with 16 positions matching TRBD2. CDR1 and CDR2 (germline): SGHTA, FQGNSA. This CDR3 comprises 18 residues. Trimming removed 1 base from V and 5 bases from J; junction bases left unmatched: 7. The CDR3 nucleotides are TGTGCCAGCAGCTTAGGTGGGACTAGCGGGGGGGCGTGGGAGACCCAGTACTTC. Its protein product is CASSLGGTSGGAWETQYF.

The sample holds one count of this clone. The V call is TRBV28, the J call TRBJ1-5; D is ambiguous. The V and J ends lost 9 bases and 0 bases respectively, with 6 bases between them. CDR3 length: 12 residues. Germline-derived CDR1 and CDR2 are MDHEN and SYDVKM. This CDR3 is CASAVSNQPQHF. The CDR3 DNA reads as TGTGCCAGTGCGGTTAGCAATCAGCCCCAGCATTTT. Together with reference TRBV28 and TRBJ1-5, the CDR3 gives the full variable domain: DVKVTQSSRYLVKRTGEKVFLECVQDMDHENMFWYRQDPGLGLRLIYFSYDVKMKEKGDIPEGYSVSREKKERFSLILESASTNQTSMYLCASAVSNQPQHFGDGTRLSIL.

This clone occurred once. The CDR3 loop reads CASSDMGARQPQHF. In DNA, the CDR3 is TGTGCCAGCAGTGATATGGGGGCTCGACAGCCCCAGCATTTT. The chain has TRBV6-1 and TRBJ1-5, with D possibly TRBD1 on 6 matching bases. Germline-derived CDR1 and CDR2 are MNHNS and SASEGT. Trimming shortened V by 3 bases and J by 7 bases, and 13 bases separated the two germline ends. The CDR3 contains 14 residues.

This chain connects TRBV19 to TRBJ2-3; a weak D match, TRBD2 (6 bases). Per germline, CDR1 LNHDA and CDR2 SQIVND (reference sequence). CDR3 length: 14 amino acids. Trimming took off 7 bases at V and 5 bases at J, with 16 bases between the two ends. The CDR3 nucleotides are TGTGCCAGTACCCCGTGGGGGGACGGAGATACGCAGTATTTT. Its translation is CASTPWGDGDTQYF.

This clone was seen just once. The V call is TRBV7-2, the J call TRBJ2-1, with TRBD2 matching over 8 bases. Germline loops: CDR1 SGHTA, CDR2 FQGNSA. This CDR3 has 14 amino acids. The trim removed 1 base at V and 9 bases at J, leaving 5 bases unmatched. The CDR3 region is CASSLGTRGGEQFF. The CDR3 DNA sequence: TGTGCCAGCAGCTTAGGCACCCGGGGGGGTGAGCAGTTCTTC.

This clone ranks as medium-sized. The rearrangement uses TRBV28 and TRBJ1-2; D is unclear. Germline CDR1 and CDR2: MDHEN and SYDVKM. There are 12 residues in the CDR3. V lost 4 bases and J lost 2, with 5 bases in between. CDR3: CASSSGNYGYTF. The DNA of the CDR3 is TGTGCCAGCAGTTCCGGGAACTATGGCTACACCTTC.

The chain carries TRBV2 and TRBJ2-7, with 9 bases aligning to TRBD1. V was pared by 7 bases and J by 3 bases, with 7 bases of the junction left unmatched. Per the germline V gene, CDR1 is SNHLY and CDR2 is FYNNEI. The CDR3 has 14 residues. The DNA of the CDR3 is TGTGCCAGCAACCGGGACAGGGTCAACTACGAGCAGTACTTC. This sequence encodes CASNRDRVNYEQYF. Variable domain in full (rest from reference TRBV2 and TRBJ2-7): EPEVTQTPSHQVTQMGQEVILRCVPISNHLYFYWYRQILGQKVEFLVSFYNNEISEKSEIFDDQFSVERPDGSNFTLKIRSTKLEDSAMYFCASNRDRVNYEQYFGPGTRLTVT.

CDR3 loop: CASSPQAGAAGYTF. CDR3 nucleotides: TGTGCCAGTAGCCCCCAAGCAGGGGCGGCTGGCTACACCTTC. The gene calls are TRBV19 and TRBJ1-2, with D perhaps TRBD1 (6 bases). Germline V gene sequence: CDR1 LNHDA, CDR2 SQIVND (reference sequence). This CDR3 has 14 residues. Trimming pared 6 bases from V and 7 bases from J, leaving 18 bases between.

The genes are TRBV28 and TRBJ1-1; unclear D gene. Trimming shortened V by 7 bases and J by 0 bases, and 15 bases separated the two germline ends. The CDR3 covers 15 residues. Germline V gene sequence: CDR1 MDHEN, CDR2 SYDVKM. The CDR3 reads CASTPFRSMNTEAFF. The CDR3 DNA follows: TGTGCCAGCACCCCTTTCAGGTCCATGAACACTGAAGCTTTCTTT.

This clone was counted once. In DNA form, the CDR3 reads TGTGCCAGCAGTGCCTTTTACAATGAGCAGTTCTTC. It codes for CASSAFYNEQFF. The chain has TRBV6-1 and TRBJ2-1; D unclear. This CDR3 region has 12 residues. CDR1 MNHNS and CDR2 SASEGT come from the germline V gene. V shed 4 bases and J shed 4 bases, with 5 bases lying between them.

The chain employs TRBV28 and TRBJ1-4; D remains unclear. Trimming removed 3 bases at V and 12 bases at J, with 20 bases between. The germline gives CDR1 MDHEN, CDR2 SYDVKM. The CDR3 loop spans 15 amino acids. CDR3 in amino acids: CASSFTGQRIRELFF. The DNA for the CDR3 is TGTGCCAGCAGTTTTACGGGCCAGCGGATAAGGGAACTGTTTTTT.

The chain carries TRBV28 and TRBJ2-1, with 9 bases fitting TRBD2. CDR3 length equals 15 residues. J was trimmed by 8 bases and V by 5 bases; bases with no gene match: 10. Germline V gene data show CDR1 as MDHEN and CDR2 as SYDVKM. CDR3 in amino acids: CASSAPSGEWYEQFF. CDR3 nucleotide sequence: TGTGCCAGCAGTGCCCCTAGCGGGGAGTGGTATGAGCAGTTCTTC.

The chain links TRBV9 to TRBJ2-3; the match to TRBD2 covers 8 bases. CDR3 length: 16 amino acids. Germline CDR1 SGDLS, CDR2 YYNGEE. V lost 2 bases and J lost 6; bases outside the gene matches: 11. CDR3 in amino acids: CASSVVGLGYYDTQYF. CDR3 in DNA: TGTGCCAGCAGCGTCGTGGGACTAGGGTACTACGATACGCAGTATTTT.

This clone turned up a few times. The chain has TRBV5-8 and TRBJ1-5; the D is unclear. Germline V lookup: CDR1 SGHTS, CDR2 YDEGEE. The CDR3 runs 12 residues. Trimming took 2 bases from V and 5 from J, leaving 5 bases between them. This CDR3 is CASSFRDQPQHF. The CDR3 nucleotides are TGTGCCAGCAGCTTCCGGGATCAGCCCCAGCATTTT.

The chain combines TRBV28 with TRBJ1-2; D gene unclear. The ends were cut back, 10 bases at V and 0 bases at J, with 12 bases in the middle. From germline, CDR1 is MDHEN and CDR2 SYDVKM. CDR3 length: 13 residues. The chain's CDR3 is CATLTGANYGYTF. Here the CDR3 DNA reads TGTGCCACCTTGACGGGAGCTAACTATGGCTACACCTTC.

This chain links TRBV5-1 with TRBJ2-7; 7 bases are a match to TRBD1. The V segment lost 4 bases and the J segment 3 bases; nucleotides outside the gene matches: 7. CDR1 and CDR2 (germline): SGHRS, YFSETQ. This CDR3 has 14 amino acids. The CDR3: CASSSRQGGYEQYF. DNA for the CDR3: TGCGCCAGCAGCAGCCGACAGGGTGGCTACGAGCAGTACTTC.

The rearrangement uses TRBV7-9 and TRBJ2-1, with D maybe TRBD2 (7 bases). Germline V CDR1 and CDR2: SEHNR, FQNEAQ (reference sequence). The V gene lost 5 bases and the J gene lost 0 bases, with 14 bases spanning the gap. The CDR3 extends over 16 amino acids. The CDR3 protein is CASSPEGGGSYNEQFF. The CDR3 coding sequence is TGTGCCAGCAGCCCGGAGGGGGGGGGCTCCTACAATGAGCAGTTCTTC.

CDR3 sequence: CASSLDVGAAEQYF. The DNA of the CDR3 is TGCGCCAGCAGCTTGGATGTGGGGGCGGCCGAGCAGTACTTC. The genes are TRBV5-1 and TRBJ2-5, with D perhaps TRBD1 (6 bases). TRBJ2-7 explains the end of the DNA better; the J call may be wrong. The CDR3 length is 14 residues. Germline V gene sequence: CDR1 SGHRS, CDR2 YFSETQ.